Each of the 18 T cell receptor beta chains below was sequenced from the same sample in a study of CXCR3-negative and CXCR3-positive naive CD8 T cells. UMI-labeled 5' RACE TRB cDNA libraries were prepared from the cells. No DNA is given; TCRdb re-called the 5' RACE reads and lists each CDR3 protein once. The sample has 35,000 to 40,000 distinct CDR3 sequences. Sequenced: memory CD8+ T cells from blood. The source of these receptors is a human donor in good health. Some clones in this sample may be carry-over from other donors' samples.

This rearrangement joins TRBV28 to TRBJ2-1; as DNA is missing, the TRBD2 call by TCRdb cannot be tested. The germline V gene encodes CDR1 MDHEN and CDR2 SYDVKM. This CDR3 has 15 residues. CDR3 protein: CASSQLAGGYNEQFF.

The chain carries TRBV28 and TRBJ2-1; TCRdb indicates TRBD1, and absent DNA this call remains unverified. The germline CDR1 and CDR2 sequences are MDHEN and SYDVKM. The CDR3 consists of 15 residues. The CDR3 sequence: CASTDPQAPYNEQFF.

This CDR3 is CASSPRGQRETQYF. J is TRBJ2-5 and V is TRBV7-2; as DNA is missing, the TRBD1 call by TCRdb cannot be tested. CDR1 and CDR2 from the germline V gene are SGHTA and FQGNSA. The CDR3 spans 14 residues.

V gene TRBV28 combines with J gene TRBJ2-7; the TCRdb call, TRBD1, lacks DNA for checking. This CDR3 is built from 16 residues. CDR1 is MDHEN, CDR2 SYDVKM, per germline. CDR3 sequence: CASSLSIGTGPYEQYF.

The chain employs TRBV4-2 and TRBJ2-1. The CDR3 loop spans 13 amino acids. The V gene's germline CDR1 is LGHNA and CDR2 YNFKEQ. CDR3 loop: CASSRYVGYEQFF.

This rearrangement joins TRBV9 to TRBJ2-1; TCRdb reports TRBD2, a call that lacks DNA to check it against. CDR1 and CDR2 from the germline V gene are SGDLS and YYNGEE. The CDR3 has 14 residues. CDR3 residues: CASSPQRGGYEQFF.

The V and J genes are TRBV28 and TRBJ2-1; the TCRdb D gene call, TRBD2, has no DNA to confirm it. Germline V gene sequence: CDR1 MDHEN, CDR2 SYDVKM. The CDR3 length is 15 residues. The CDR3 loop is CASSFLAAKYNEQFF.

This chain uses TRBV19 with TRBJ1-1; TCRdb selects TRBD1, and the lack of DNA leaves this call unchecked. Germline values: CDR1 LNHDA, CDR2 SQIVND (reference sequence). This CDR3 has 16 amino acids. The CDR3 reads CASTRDRNSADTEAFF.

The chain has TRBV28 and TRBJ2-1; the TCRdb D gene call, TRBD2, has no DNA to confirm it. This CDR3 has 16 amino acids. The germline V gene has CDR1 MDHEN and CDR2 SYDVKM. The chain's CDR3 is CASSIRVLAGYNEQFF.

CDR3 sequence reads: CASSIGDTQYF. The rearrangement joins TRBV6-6 to TRBJ2-3. Germline CDR1 reads MNHNY; CDR2 reads SVGAGI (reference sequence). The CDR3 loop spans 11 amino acids.

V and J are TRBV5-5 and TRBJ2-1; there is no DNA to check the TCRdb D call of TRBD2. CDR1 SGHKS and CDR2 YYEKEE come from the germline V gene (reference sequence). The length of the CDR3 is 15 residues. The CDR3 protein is CASSLSGRALNEQFF.

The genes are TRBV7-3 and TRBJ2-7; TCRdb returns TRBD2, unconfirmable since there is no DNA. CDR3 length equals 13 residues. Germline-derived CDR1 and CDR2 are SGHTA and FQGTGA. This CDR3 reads CASGRGGPDEQYF.

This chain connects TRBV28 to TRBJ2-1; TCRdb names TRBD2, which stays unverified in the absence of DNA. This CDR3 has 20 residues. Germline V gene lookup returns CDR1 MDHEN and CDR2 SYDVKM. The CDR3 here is CASSSPFPLAGGPSYNEQFF.

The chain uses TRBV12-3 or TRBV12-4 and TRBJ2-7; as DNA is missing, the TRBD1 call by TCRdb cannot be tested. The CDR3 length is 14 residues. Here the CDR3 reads CASSDRDNSYEQYF.

CDR3 residues: CASSPRASGVFGETQYF. The chain links TRBV5-1 to TRBJ2-5; without DNA, the TCRdb call of TRBD2 cannot be checked. Germline CDR1 is SGHRS and CDR2 is YFSETQ. The CDR3 length is 17 residues.

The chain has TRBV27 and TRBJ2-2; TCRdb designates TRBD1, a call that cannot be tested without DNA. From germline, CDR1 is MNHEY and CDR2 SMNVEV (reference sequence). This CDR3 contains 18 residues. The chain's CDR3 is CASSLSWGRWGDTGELFF.

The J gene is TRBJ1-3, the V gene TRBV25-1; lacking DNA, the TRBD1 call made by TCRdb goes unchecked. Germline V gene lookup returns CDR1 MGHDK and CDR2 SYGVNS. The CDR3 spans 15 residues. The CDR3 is CASSEWGPTGNTIYF.

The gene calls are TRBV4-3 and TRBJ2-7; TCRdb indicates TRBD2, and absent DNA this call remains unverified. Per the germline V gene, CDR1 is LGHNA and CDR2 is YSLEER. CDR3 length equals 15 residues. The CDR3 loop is CASSQASGGPYEQYF.